This passage covers 8 T cell receptor beta chains from one sample sequenced in a study of blood T cell repertoires in COVID-19. Here immunoSEQ multiplex PCR was the method, and the copy in TCRdb shows in-frame clones only, minus some. The table records 100,000 to 150,000 clones, approximately 86% of them present only once. Material for sequencing was peripheral blood. Receptors were obtained from a woman in her sixties or seventies with COVID-19, enrolled during active disease.

This chain joins TRBV10-2 and TRBJ1-6, with a tentative D call TRBD1 (5 bases). Looked up from germline, CDR1 is WSHSY and CDR2 is SAAADI. The CDR3 loop spans 17 amino acids. Trimming removed 7 bases from V and 9 bases from J, with 25 bases in between. The CDR3 region has the DNA TGCGCCAGCACCGGGCCTAAACAGGTGGGCTGGGGTTCACCCCTCCACTTT. This translates into CASTGPKQVGWGSPLHF.

The J gene is TRBJ1-2, the V gene TRBV29-1; no reliable D call. Germline CDR1 SQVTM, CDR2 ANQGSEA. Deletions cut 0 bases from V and 5 bases from J, with 10 bases between. CDR3 size: 13 residues. The CDR3 nucleotides read TGCAGCGTTGAAGAGATTACGGGGTATGGCTACACCTTC. Its translation: CSVEEITGYGYTF.

CDR3 DNA: TGTGCCAGCAGCCATAATGTCGGGACAGGATCCTACGAGCAGTACTTC. Amino acids: CASSHNVGTGSYEQYF. The chain links TRBV11-2 to TRBJ2-7; TRBD1 agrees at 8 bases. V lost 5 bases, J lost 1 base, and 10 bases stayed unmatched. The CDR3 runs 16 residues. In germline, CDR1 is SGHAT, CDR2 FQNNGV. The full variable domain, completed using reference TRBV11-2 and TRBJ2-7, is EAGVAQSPRYKIIEKRQSVAFWCNPISGHATLYWYQQILGQGPKLLIQFQNNGVVDDSQLPKDRFSAERLKGVDSTLKIQPAKLEDSAVYLCASSHNVGTGSYEQYFGPGTRLTVT.

The chain links TRBV19 to TRBJ1-1; TRBD1 aligns across 9 bases. Germline trimming cut 1 base from V and 6 bases from J; bases unmatched to any gene: 18. The CDR3 length is 19 residues. In germline, CDR1 is LNHDA, CDR2 SQIVND (reference sequence). The CDR3 nucleotides are TGTGCCAGTAGTATAGGTCTGACGTTCCTGGGACAGGGAAACCCTGAAGCTTTCTTT. Translating it yields CASSIGLTFLGQGNPEAFF.

Regarding this clone: A much larger clone is a single base away; this may be a read error. This chain connects TRBV12-3 or TRBV12-4 to TRBJ1-3; no clear D. V lost 3 bases, J lost 0 bases, and 3 bases lay in between. CDR3 length: 13 amino acids. The CDR3 bases are TGTGCCAGCAGTTTCAACTCTGGAAACACCATATATTTT. Protein: CASSFNSGNTIYF.

The V call is TRBV10-2, the J call TRBJ1-5, with 8 bases aligning to TRBD1. This CDR3 contains 13 residues. Germline V gene lookup returns CDR1 WSHSY and CDR2 SAAADI. With V trimmed by 6 bases and J by 2 bases, 0 bases remained unmatched. The CDR3 reads CASRGQGNQPQHF. The CDR3 coding sequence is TGCGCCAGCAGGGGACAGGGCAATCAGCCCCAGCATTTT.

This chain connects TRBV15 to TRBJ2-5, with D possibly TRBD2 on 6 matching bases. Germline-derived CDR1 and CDR2 are LNHNV and YYDKDF (reference sequence). This CDR3 is built from 14 residues. The germline V and J ends were trimmed by 1 base and 5 bases, with 11 bases remaining between them. CDR3 loop: CATSRGGGGETQYF. For the CDR3, the DNA is TGTGCCACCAGCAGAGGAGGTGGGGGGGAGACCCAGTACTTC.

The chain links TRBV28 to TRBJ1-4; 11 positions agree with TRBD1. Germline V CDR1 and CDR2: MDHEN, SYDVKM. The CDR3 loop spans 15 amino acids. V lost 5 bases, J lost 5 bases, and 4 bases stayed unmatched. Here the CDR3 DNA reads TGTGCCAGCAGTGGGGGGGACAGGGGGAATGAAAAACTGTTTTTT. This translates into CASSGGDRGNEKLFF.